Sequencing of this TCR beta chain was carried out in a study of T cell responses to AZD1222 COVID-19 vaccine. Notes on the study in general: Nearly half of the spike-specific TCRs reportedly recognize variant regions that carry no mutations. Spike regions recognized by vaccine-associated CD4 TCRs spanned the protein, led by 160-218 and 743-854. No repertoire was sampled before or during the peak T cell response, only after it.

The assay was immunoSEQ multiplex PCR, and TCRdb's table has in-frame clones only and misses some. The sample includes about 170,000 clones, around 88% of them seen just once. Trimming shortened V by 0 bases and J by 4 bases, and 13 bases separated the two germline ends. In germline, CDR1 is SGHNT, CDR2 YYREEE (reference sequence). This CDR3 comprises 15 residues. Worth noting for this clone: Its antigen is currently unknown.

Sequences were derived from peripheral blood, sampled 28 days after the second AZD1222 dose. The clonotype was recovered from an adult who received the AZD1222 COVID-19 vaccine. This chain joins TRBV5-4 and TRBJ2-5; no reliable D call. The CDR3 is CASSLAGPGGETQYF. In DNA, the CDR3 is TGTGCCAGCAGCTTGGCTGGCCCCGGTGGAGAGACCCAGTACTTC.